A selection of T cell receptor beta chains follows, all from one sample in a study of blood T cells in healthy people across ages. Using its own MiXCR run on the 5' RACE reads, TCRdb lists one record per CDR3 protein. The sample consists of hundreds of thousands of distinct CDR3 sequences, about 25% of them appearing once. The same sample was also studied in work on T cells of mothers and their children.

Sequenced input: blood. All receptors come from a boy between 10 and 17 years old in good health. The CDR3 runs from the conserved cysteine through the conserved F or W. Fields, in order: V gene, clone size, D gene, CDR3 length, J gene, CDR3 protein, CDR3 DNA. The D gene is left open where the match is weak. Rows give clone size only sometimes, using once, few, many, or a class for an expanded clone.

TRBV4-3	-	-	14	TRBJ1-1	CASSQVTAGTEAFF	TGCGCCAGCAGCCAAGTGACGGCGGGCACTGAAGCTTTCTTT
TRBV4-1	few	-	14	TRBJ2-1	CASSPHRSPNEQFF	TGCGCCAGCAGCCCACACAGGTCACCCAATGAGCAGTTCTTC
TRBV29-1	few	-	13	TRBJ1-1	CSVVGRMNTEAFF	TGCAGCGTTGTAGGACGGATGAACACTGAAGCTTTCTTT
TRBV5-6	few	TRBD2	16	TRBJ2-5	CASSLTVAGDQETQYF	TGTGCCAGCAGCTTGACGGTAGCGGGGGATCAAGAGACCCAGTACTTC
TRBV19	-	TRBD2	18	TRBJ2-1	CASSILGSGGSSYNEQFF	TGTGCCAGTAGTATATTAGGTAGCGGGGGCAGCTCCTACAATGAGCAGTTCTTC
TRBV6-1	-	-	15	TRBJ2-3	CASRRDRYSTDTQYF	TGTGCCAGCAGGAGAGACAGGTATAGCACAGATACGCAGTATTTT
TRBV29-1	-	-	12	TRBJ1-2	CSVVQGEKGYTF	TGCAGCGTTGTACAGGGAGAAAAGGGCTACACCTTC
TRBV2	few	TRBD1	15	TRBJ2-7	CASSEGPGQGSEQYF	TGTGCCAGCAGTGAAGGTCCGGGACAGGGGTCCGAGCAGTACTTC
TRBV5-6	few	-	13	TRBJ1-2	CASSLGRRGGYTF	TGTGCCAGCAGCTTGGGACGGAGGGGAGGCTACACCTTC
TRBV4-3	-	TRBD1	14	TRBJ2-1	CASSHGDRRREQFF	TGCGCCAGCAGCCATGGGGACAGGCGGCGAGAGCAGTTCTTC
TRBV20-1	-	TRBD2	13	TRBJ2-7	CSPSSGIANEEFF	TGCAGTCCCTCTAGCGGGATTGCCAATGAGGAGTTCTTC
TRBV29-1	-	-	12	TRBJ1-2	CSIRTGGYGYTF	TGCAGCATTAGGACCGGGGGGTATGGCTACACCTTC
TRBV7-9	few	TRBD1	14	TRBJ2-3	CASSLARGLDTQYF	TGTGCCAGCAGCTTAGCCAGGGGGCTGGATACGCAGTATTTT
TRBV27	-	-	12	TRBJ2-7	CASSFPRGPIAF	TGTGCCAGCAGTTTCCCCAGGGGCCCCATTGCATTC
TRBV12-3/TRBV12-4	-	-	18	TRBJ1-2	CASTLNPQFGSGINGYTF	TGTGCCAGCACACTGAACCCCCAGTTTGGGTCGGGAATAAATGGCTACACCTTC
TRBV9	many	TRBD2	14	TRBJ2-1	CASSISGRGNEQFF	TGTGCCAGCAGCATTAGCGGGAGGGGGAATGAGCAGTTCTTC
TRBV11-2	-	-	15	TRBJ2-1	CASSLEAVSYNEQFF	TGTGCCAGCAGCTTAGAGGCGGTTAGCTACAATGAGCAGTTCTTC
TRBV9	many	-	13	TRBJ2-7	CASSVGGGGEQYF	TGTGCCAGCAGCGTAGGAGGGGGAGGAGAGCAGTACTTC
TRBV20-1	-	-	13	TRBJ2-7	CSASNGGAYEQYF	TGCAGTGCTAGCAACGGCGGAGCCTACGAGCAGTACTTC
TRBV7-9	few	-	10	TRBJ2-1	CAAGFNEQFF	TGTGCCGCCGGATTCAATGAGCAGTTCTTC
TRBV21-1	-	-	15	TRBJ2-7	CASSNFEQGTYEQYF	TGTGCCAGCAGCAACTTTGAGCAGGGAACCTACGAGCAGTACTTC
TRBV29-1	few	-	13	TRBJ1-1	CSVLRQMNTEAFF	TGCAGCGTCCTCCGACAGATGAACACTGAAGCTTTCTTT
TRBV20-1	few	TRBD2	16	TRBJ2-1	CSVREASGREDNEQFF	TGCAGTGTCCGAGAGGCTAGCGGGAGGGAAGACAATGAGCAGTTCTTC
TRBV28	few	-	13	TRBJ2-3	CASIAGGADTQYF	TGTGCCAGCATTGCAGGAGGCGCAGATACGCAGTATTTT
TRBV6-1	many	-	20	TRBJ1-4	CASRDPSSGETHPANEKLFF	TGTGCCAGCAGGGACCCTTCGTCGGGGGAGACGCACCCAGCTAATGAAAAACTGTTTTTT
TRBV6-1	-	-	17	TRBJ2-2	CASIKGLYGTLDGELFF	TGTGCCAGCATCAAGGGATTATACGGGACGCTAGACGGGGAGCTGTTTTTT
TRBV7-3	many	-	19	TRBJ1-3	CASSLFPGSGGSSGNTIYF	TGTGCCAGCAGCTTATTCCCCGGATCAGGAGGGTCAAGTGGAAACACCATATATTTT
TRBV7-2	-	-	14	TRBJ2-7	CASSLEGLSYEQYF	TGTGCCAGCAGCTTAGAAGGACTATCCTACGAGCAGTACTTC
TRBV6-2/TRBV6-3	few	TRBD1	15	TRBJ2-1	CASSYRTGLYNEQFF	TGTGCCAGCAGTTACCGGACAGGGTTGTACAATGAGCAGTTCTTC
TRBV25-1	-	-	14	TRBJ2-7	CASSEPTDRAGQYF	TGTGCCAGCAGTGAACCGACGGACAGAGCTGGGCAGTACTTC
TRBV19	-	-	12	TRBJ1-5	CASSVTGAPQHF	TGTGCCAGTAGTGTGACGGGAGCTCCCCAGCATTTT
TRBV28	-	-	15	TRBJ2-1	CASYSTGGRNNEQFF	TGTGCCAGCTATTCGACAGGCGGTAGGAACAATGAGCAGTTCTTC
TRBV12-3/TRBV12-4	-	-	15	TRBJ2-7	CGSQDHGSLSYEQYF	TGTGGCAGCCAGGACCACGGGAGTCTCTCCTACGAGCAGTACTTC
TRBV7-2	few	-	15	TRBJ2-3	CASSLFAGSTDTQYF	TGTGCCAGCAGCTTATTCGCGGGGAGCACAGATACGCAGTATTTT
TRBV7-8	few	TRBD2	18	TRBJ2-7	CASSLAKGWLAGAYEQYF	TGTGCCAGCAGCTTAGCAAAGGGATGGCTAGCGGGTGCCTACGAGCAGTACTTC
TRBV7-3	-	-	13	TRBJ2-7	CASSRGDHYEQYF	TGTGCCAGCAGCCGAGGGGACCACTACGAGCAGTACTTC
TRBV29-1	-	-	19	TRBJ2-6	CGVDASGGIRKSGANVLTF	TGCGGCGTTGACGCGTCAGGGGGGATACGGAAATCTGGGGCCAACGTCCTGACTTTC
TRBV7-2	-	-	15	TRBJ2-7	CASTLRGSSSYEQYF	TGTGCCAGCACCCTGCGGGGTTCCAGCTCCTACGAGCAGTACTTC
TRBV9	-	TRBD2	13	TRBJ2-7	CASSAGGPYEQYF	TGTGCCAGCAGCGCGGGAGGGCCCTACGAGCAGTACTTC
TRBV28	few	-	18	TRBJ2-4	CASSSLTRVLRAKNIQYF	TGTGCCAGCAGTTCGTTGACAAGGGTGCTTCGAGCCAAAAACATTCAGTACTTC
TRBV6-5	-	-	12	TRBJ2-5	CASRYGPETQYF	TGTGCCAGCAGATACGGACCGGAGACCCAGTACTTC
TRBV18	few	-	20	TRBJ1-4	CASSPTFSLSGAKRDEKLFF	TGTGCCAGCTCACCAACTTTCTCCCTATCGGGAGCGAAGAGAGATGAAAAACTGTTTTTT